This T cell receptor (beta chain) is drawn from a study of blood T cell repertoires in COVID-19 (dated by TCRdb to 2019 to 2021). Looking at the study overall: Samples from collaborators originated in the United States, Italy and Spain and spanned both the acute and convalescent phases of COVID-19. Where available, HLA class I and class II types were obtained from metadata supplied by the sample provider rather than from assay-based typing. The material from the prospective study consisted of cDNA or gDNA derived from T cells, B-cell-depleted T cells, or PBMCs. The samples were drawn from the first 160 participants of the ongoing ImmuneRACE study and from 950 to 1,500 subjects provided by 6 global collaborators. A de-identified subject ID, COVID-19 status, age in years and sex were almost always included in the sample metadata. The dataset comprised deeply sampled blood TCRbeta repertoires from subjects exposed to, actively infected with, or recovered from COVID-19. A freely available public database, intended as a resource for researchers studying the immune response to SARS-CoV-2, is where the repertoires were released. Study-wide conclusions, independent of this receptor: Clinical and demographic metadata were provided uncurated, with the amount varying by source and participant.

TCRbeta CDR3 regions were amplified from genomic DNA by means of the immunoSEQ Assay, a bias-controlled multiplex PCR. As for the original processing: Nucleated cell counts per sample were estimated from amplification of reference gene primers within the assay. To quantify the absolute abundance of each unique TCRbeta CDR3 rearrangement, sequence reads were collapsed and filtered. Productive Simpson clonality was computed per sample as the square root of Simpson's diversity index over productive rearrangements. The clones in this table, taken by TCRdb from immuneACCESS, are in-frame only. Not every clone is retained; where verified, under half of the shortfall comes from an unresolved V gene, and the cause of the rest is unknown. From that table come the V and J calls and clone size; the DNA was used to work out D and trimming. This sample has over 95,000 clones in its table, and approximately 84% of those were observed once. Clones ranked in the top ten supply 7.5% to 10% of the sample.

Whole blood was collected in K2EDTA tubes by collaborating institutions according to the institutions' own protocols. Collaborator samples were shipped for TCRbeta analysis as frozen whole blood, isolated PBMCs, or DNA extracted from either sample type. Trimming costs V 5 bases and J 3 bases, and their ends lie 13 bases apart. The germline V gene (reference sequence) yields SEHNR for CDR1 and FQNEAQ for CDR2. The cysteine opens and the phenylalanine closes a CDR3 of 14 amino acids. The DNA shown is the 42-base CDR3, in frame from base 1. A remark on this clone: What this receptor recognizes is not known. It has no much larger one-base neighbor in the sample; base qualities were not kept.

This chain is built from TRBV7-9 and TRBJ1-1, with TRBD1 tentatively as D gene (5 bases match). This receptor was obtained from a woman in her forties with acute or convalescent COVID-19. The sample taken for sequencing was peripheral blood. CDR3 loop: CASSMGGGDTEAFF. The DNA reads as follows: TGTGCCAGCAGCATGGGGGGAGGCGACACTGAAGCTTTCTTT.